This TCR beta chain was recorded in a study of OX40 agonist ivuxolimab in advanced cancers. About the study: Patients took ivuxolimab, an agonistic anti-OX40 (CD134) antibody. Previous treatment with anti-PD-1, anti-PD-L1 or anti-CTLA-4 therapy was allowed; 35% to 50% had received some.

Study results and limitations: Expanded clones tended on average to be more numerous among CD8+ T cells than CD4+.

The V segment lost 4 bases and the J segment 0 bases; nucleotides outside the gene matches: 12. The germline CDR1 and CDR2 sequences are LNHDA and SQIVND (reference sequence). The CDR3 is 18 residues long. In its sample, this clone was seen once. Its target is not known. The assay was immunoSEQ multiplex PCR, and TCRdb's table has in-frame clones only and misses some. In the table there are around 37,000 clones, around 90% of which are singletons. This receptor was obtained from an adult with an advanced solid tumor such as melanoma, head and neck, liver or kidney cancer. The specimen comprised CD4+ or CD8+ T cells sorted from blood, sampled in a trial of the OX40 agonist ivuxolimab. This chain links TRBV19 with TRBJ1-1; 9 bases are shared with TRBD1. The CDR3 DNA follows: TGTGCCAGTAGTACCGGACAGGGGAATTCCTTAATGAACACTGAAGCTTTCTTT. It encodes CASSTGQGNSLMNTEAFF.